Listed below are T cell receptor beta chains from one sample, sequenced in a study of identical twins. In TCRdb, the 5' RACE reads were re-called with MiXCR into one record per CDR3 protein. The table shows just under 650,000 distinct CDR3 sequences, with roughly 7.2% occurring only once. This same sample was also part of a study on yellow fever vaccine responses in identical twins.

The source material was PBMCs. The source of these receptors is a woman younger than 35 in good health. CDR3s include the opening cysteine and the closing phenylalanine or tryptophan. D genes are given only for firm matches. Expanded clones get a size class; other rows say once, few or many, or leave the size out.

>TRBJ2-7|-|many|TRBV3-1
CASSQEYYEQYF
TGTGCCAGCAGCCAAGAATACTACGAGCAGTACTTC
>TRBJ2-7|TRBD1|few|TRBV27
CASSPRTGVGNEQYF
TGTGCCAGCAGTCCCCGGACAGGGGTAGGAAACGAGCAGTACTTC
>TRBJ1-2|TRBD1|-|TRBV3-1
CASSTPGQGNYGYTF
TGTGCCAGCAGCACACCGGGACAGGGGAACTATGGCTACACCTTC
>TRBJ2-1|TRBD2|few|TRBV6-1
CASSSTSGGQSSYNEQFF
TGTGCCAGCAGCTCGACTAGCGGGGGGCAGAGCTCCTACAATGAGCAGTTCTTC
>TRBJ2-7|TRBD1|-|TRBV20-1
CSAGGTTGGDEQYF
TGCAGTGCTGGAGGGACTACAGGGGGCGACGAGCAGTACTTC
>TRBJ2-1|TRBD2|-|TRBV10-1
CASSRGLAGRNEQFF
TGCGCCAGCAGTAGGGGACTAGCAGGTCGGAATGAGCAGTTCTTC
>TRBJ2-1|-|once|TRBV20-1
CSAGPYNEQFF
TGCAGTGCTGGGCCCTACAATGAGCAGTTCTTC
>TRBJ2-3|TRBD2|few|TRBV7-9
CASSPTSGRQDTQYF
TGTGCCAGCAGCCCTACTAGCGGGAGGCAAGATACGCAGTATTTT
>TRBJ2-1|TRBD2|-|TRBV29-1
CSVEPLGASGGPVYNEQFF
TGCAGCGTTGAGCCCCTAGGTGCTAGCGGGGGGCCAGTCTACAATGAGCAGTTCTTC
>TRBJ2-1|-|-|TRBV7-8
CASSLAGRGTYNEQFF
TGTGCCAGCAGCTTAGCTGGCAGGGGAACGTACAATGAGCAGTTCTTC
>TRBJ2-1|-|few|TRBV5-1
CASRASVYNEQFF
TGCGCCAGCAGGGCGAGCGTTTACAATGAGCAGTTCTTC
>TRBJ2-1|TRBD1|-|TRBV7-2
CASSSWTGGGNEQFF
TGTGCCAGCAGCTCCTGGACAGGGGGAGGGAATGAGCAGTTCTTC
>TRBJ2-1|-|many|TRBV7-6
CASSYGTWNEQFF
TGTGCCAGCAGCTACGGGACGTGGAATGAGCAGTTCTTC
>TRBJ2-1|-|-|TRBV5-1
CASSLAGRAHEQFF
TGCGCCAGCAGCTTGGCAGGCAGGGCCCATGAGCAGTTCTTC